This entry lists 20 T cell receptor beta chains sequenced from one sample in a study of blood T cell repertoires in COVID-19 (dated by TCRdb to 2020 to 2022). The library relied on the immunoSEQ multiplex PCR assay. Here the immuneACCESS table is served through TCRdb, limited to in-frame sequences with V and J called. Missing clones are a known gap in these copies; in checked studies unresolved V genes cover under half, and the rest lacks a known reason. The sample table shows 150,000 to 200,000 clones, and 87% are seen once. The ten largest clones add up to around 1.6% of the sample. Sequenced: peripheral blood. The source is a woman in her forties or fifties with acute or convalescent COVID-19.

This chain uses TRBV7-2 with TRBJ1-2, with TRBD1 as a possible D gene (5 bases). Trimming took 1 base from V and 2 from J, leaving 11 bases between them. The CDR3 length is 15 residues. The germline gives CDR1 SGHTA, CDR2 FQGNSA. The CDR3 DNA sequence: TGTGCCAGCAGCTTAGGGGTGGGGGGAAACTATGGCTACACCTTC. Amino acid sequence: CASSLGVGGNYGYTF.

The V call is TRBV6-5, the J call TRBJ2-7; 11 bases align to TRBD1. V shed 6 bases and J 5 bases; nucleotides not matched to a gene: 3. The CDR3 runs 13 residues. Germline-derived CDR1 and CDR2 are MNHEY and SVGAGI. The CDR3: CASSVDRGHEQYF. CDR3 DNA: TGTGCCAGCAGCGTGGACAGGGGGCACGAGCAGTACTTC.

V usage is TRBV3-1 (or the pseudogene TRBV3-2) and J usage is TRBJ2-1, with 7 bases aligning to TRBD2. Germline V lookup: CDR1 LGHDT, CDR2 YNNKEL (reference sequence). The length of the CDR3 is 21 residues. With V trimmed by 0 bases and J by 2 bases, 19 bases remained unmatched. The DNA for the CDR3 is TGTGCCAGCAGCCAAGATCCCTCGGGGGAGGAAGAGCGGGGACCCTACAATGAGCAGTTCTTC. It specifies CASSQDPSGEEERGPYNEQFF.

J is TRBJ1-6 and V is TRBV11-2; no clear D. Trimming removed 2 bases at V and 10 bases at J, with 6 bases between. The germline V gene encodes CDR1 SGHAT and CDR2 FQNNGV. The CDR3 totals 12 residues. The chain's CDR3 is CASSLHRSPLHF. The CDR3, as DNA: TGTGCCAGCAGCTTACATCGGTCACCCCTCCACTTT.

This rearrangement joins TRBV21-1 to TRBJ1-1; whether TRBD1, the table's D call, matches the DNA was not checked. TRBV21-1 is a known pseudogene. The length of the CDR3 is 14 residues. For the CDR3, the DNA is TGTGCCAGCAGCAAAGAGGGGGCCGGAGCTGAAGCTTTCTTT. Translating gives CASSKEGAGAEAFF.

The chain carries TRBV6-5 and TRBJ2-1; 12 positions agree with TRBD2. The germline CDR1 and CDR2 sequences are MNHEY and SVGAGI. The CDR3 consists of 15 residues. J was trimmed by 9 bases and V by 6 bases; bases with no gene match: 9. CDR3 sequence reads: CASSQGLAGIGEQFF. CDR3 coding DNA: TGTGCCAGCAGCCAAGGACTAGCGGGAATCGGTGAGCAGTTCTTC.

V is TRBV4-3 and J is TRBJ1-1; D is possibly TRBD1 (6 bases). CDR3 length: 15 amino acids. Germline V gene lookup returns CDR1 LGHNA and CDR2 YSLEER. V dropped 3 bases and J dropped 1 base, with 12 bases sitting between them. In DNA, the CDR3 is TGCGCCAGCAGCCAGCTCTCACAGGGGAACACTGAAGCTTTCTTT. Its protein product is CASSQLSQGNTEAFF.

The V gene is TRBV3-1 (or the pseudogene TRBV3-2), the J gene TRBJ2-5; D remains unclear. Germline CDR1 is LGHDT and CDR2 is YNNKEL (reference sequence). The V end lost 4 bases, the J end lost 5 bases, and 8 bases lay between the germline ends. The CDR3 has 12 residues. CDR3 residues: CASSPSTETQYF. The CDR3 DNA reads as TGTGCCAGCAGCCCAAGCACCGAGACCCAGTACTTC.

The chain has TRBV2 and TRBJ2-3; TRBD2 agrees at 12 bases. The trim removed 6 bases at V and 4 bases at J, leaving 5 bases unmatched. This CDR3 has 15 residues. Germline CDR1 SNHLY, CDR2 FYNNEI. CDR3 loop: CASRRLAGAPDTQYF. The CDR3 DNA is TGTGCCAGCAGACGACTAGCGGGGGCCCCAGATACGCAGTATTTT.

CDR3 sequence reads: CASSETSGYYNEQFF. In DNA form, the CDR3 reads TGCGCCAGCAGTGAGACTAGCGGGTACTACAATGAGCAGTTCTTC. The chain uses TRBV10-1 and TRBJ2-1; 9 nucleotides line up with TRBD2. Trimming cost V 2 bases and J 3 bases; bases outside gene matches: 2. Per the germline V gene, CDR1 is WNHNN and CDR2 is SYGVQD (reference sequence). This CDR3 region has 15 residues.

The chain has TRBV9 and TRBJ2-1; a weak D match, TRBD2 (5 bases). V was cut by 0 bases and J by 6 bases, with 16 bases left in between. CDR1 and CDR2 from the germline V gene are SGDLS and YYNGEE. This CDR3 comprises 16 residues. CDR3 protein: CASSVVPGLVGNEQFF. CDR3 nucleotide sequence: TGTGCCAGCAGCGTAGTACCGGGGTTGGTCGGCAATGAGCAGTTCTTC.

The sample holds one count of this clone. This chain connects TRBV11-2 to TRBJ2-2; possibly TRBD1 for D (6 bases). Germline V gene sequence: CDR1 SGHAT, CDR2 FQNNGV. Trimming took 6 bases from V and 5 from J, leaving 10 bases between them. CDR3 length equals 13 residues. Here the CDR3 reads CASSRTGTGELFF. CDR3 in DNA: TGTGCCAGCAGTCGTACAGGGACCGGGGAGCTGTTTTTT.

The chain links TRBV9 to TRBJ1-5, with D maybe TRBD1 (6 bases). Germline V gene lookup returns CDR1 SGDLS and CDR2 YYNGEE. There are 18 residues in the CDR3. V dropped 6 bases and J dropped 0 bases, with 22 bases sitting between them. The CDR3 region is CASTLDRSPLHSNQPQHF. The CDR3 DNA reads as TGTGCCAGCACTCTAGACAGGTCTCCTCTTCATAGCAATCAGCCCCAGCATTTT.

The chain has TRBV6-5 and TRBJ1-2; D is unclear. V lost 1 base and J 5 bases, leaving 11 bases between the germline ends. The germline V gene has CDR1 MNHEY and CDR2 SVGAGI. CDR3 length equals 14 residues. Here the CDR3 reads CASSYYSGGYGYTF. DNA of the CDR3: TGTGCCAGCAGTTACTACTCAGGAGGGTATGGCTACACCTTC.

The chain links TRBV2 to TRBJ1-1, with a weak D call TRBD1 (5 bases). CDR3 length equals 14 residues. The ends were cut back, 1 base at V and 5 bases at J, with 11 bases in the middle. CDR1 is SNHLY and CDR2 is FYNNEI in the germline V gene. The CDR3 loop reads CASSEEAGWTEAFF. Written as DNA, the CDR3 is TGTGCCAGCAGTGAAGAGGCAGGGTGGACTGAAGCTTTCTTT.

The V call is TRBV6-1, the J call TRBJ2-7; D is perhaps TRBD2 (6 bases). The CDR3 sequence is 15 residues long. The germline V gene has CDR1 MNHNS and CDR2 SASEGT. Trimming removed 1 base from V and 3 bases from J, with 13 bases in between. DNA of the CDR3: TGTGCCAGCAGTGAAGGGCCGGGGGAGTTCTACGAGCAGTACTTC. Translating it yields CASSEGPGEFYEQYF.

The J gene is TRBJ2-7, the V gene TRBV6-2 or TRBV6-3; possibly TRBD2 for D (6 bases). Looked up from germline, CDR1 is MNHEY and CDR2 is SVGEGT. There are 12 residues in the CDR3. V was trimmed by 5 bases and J by 3 bases, leaving 8 bases between them. CDR3 DNA: TGTGCCAGCAGTAGGGGACTCTACGAGCAGTACTTC. This encodes CASSRGLYEQYF.

The chain employs TRBV5-4 and TRBJ1-3; D not certain. V dropped 0 bases and J dropped 0 bases, with 7 bases sitting between them. Germline CDR1 is SGHNT and CDR2 is YYREEE (reference sequence). The CDR3 is 15 residues long. DNA for the CDR3: TGTGCCAGCAGCTTGGACTTAACCTCTGGAAACACCATATATTTT. Protein product: CASSLDLTSGNTIYF.

The chain uses TRBV11-2 and TRBJ2-7; D might be TRBD2 (5 bases). Germline values: CDR1 SGHAT, CDR2 FQNNGV. The V end was cut by 1 base, the J end by 6 bases, with 13 bases between. This CDR3 contains 14 residues. The CDR3: CASSLVGGGGEQYF. The DNA of the CDR3 is TGTGCCAGCAGCTTAGTCGGTGGCGGAGGCGAGCAGTACTTC.

The genes are TRBV12-3 or TRBV12-4 and TRBJ1-2; D perhaps matches TRBD1 (5 bases). Trimming removed 2 bases from V and 6 bases from J, with 10 bases in between. This CDR3 has 13 amino acids. DNA for the CDR3: TGTGCCAGCAGTTTAAGGGGTTTGGATGGCTACACCTTC. This encodes CASSLRGLDGYTF.